This TCR beta chain was recovered during a study of regulatory T cells in long-lasting Graves disease. General observations from the study: Owing to a sample size that was small, accuracy may have been reduced. TCR diversity was lower in persistent than newly diagnosed Graves' disease.

As for time point: persistent/refractory GD, antithyroid drugs over 5 years with positive TRAb. Isolated PBMC RNA provided the starting material for the TCR library. With iRepertoire HTBI primers and Arm-PCR of CDR3 regions, TCR beta libraries were built. TCRdb reprocessed the multiplex PCR reads with MiXCR, giving one entry per CDR3 protein. The sample has roughly 500,000 distinct CDR3 sequences; around 21% are singletons. This clonotype has ten or more counts. Its target is not known. The receptor comes from a female donor with Graves disease. The specimen comprised peripheral blood mononuclear cells (PBMCs), sampled when the disease was refractory, from a patient treated with antithyroid drugs.

The CDR3 sequence is CASSPQGSGLYEQYF. The DNA for the CDR3 is TGTGCCAGCAGTCCCCAAGGTAGCGGGCTCTACGAGCAGTACTTC. The V and J genes are TRBV12-3 or TRBV12-4 and TRBJ2-7, with 7 bases lining up with TRBD2. The ends lost 5 bases at V and 3 bases at J; junction bases unmatched: 10. The CDR3 is 15 residues long.